The clone carrying this T cell receptor (beta chain) was counted only a few times. Its antigen is unidentified. V gave up 5 bases and J gave up 6 bases; unmatched junction bases: 11. Germline V CDR1 and CDR2: WNHNN, SYGVQD (reference sequence). The CDR3 totals 15 residues. This specimen belongs to a study of cytomegalovirus exposure and HLA in healthy donors. PCR was performed using 60 Vbeta and 13 Jbeta primers. Here immunoSEQ multiplex PCR was the method, and the copy in TCRdb shows in-frame clones only, minus some. In the table there are 75,000 to 100,000 clones, around 8% of which are singletons. Overall study results and limits: According to a later analysis, most TCR beta chains associated with CMV appeared HLA-restricted. The authors judged a highly shared variant cluster likely a sequencing artifact. An analysis done earlier found most TCR beta V segments productive about 87% or about 30% of the time. Cytomegalovirus status was reportedly diagnosed by the classifier with high specificity and sensitivity.

This chain connects TRBV10-1 to TRBJ2-7; 9 nucleotides agree with TRBD2. Sequenced: PBMCs. This clonotype originated in a man aged 50-60 years in good health and CMV-seronegative. CDR3 sequence reads: CASSPLAGPTSEQYF. The CDR3 coding sequence is TGCGCCAGCAGTCCTCTAGCGGGGCCTACCTCCGAGCAGTACTTC.